This T cell receptor (beta chain) comes out of a study of CD4+ T cells in melanoma. Study observations and caveats: Reportedly, melanoma neoantigen-specific CD4+ T cells showed varied differentiation states.

In the case of this clone: Its specificity is unknown.

Here immunoSEQ multiplex PCR was the method, and the copy in TCRdb shows in-frame clones only, minus some. The data show fewer than 150,000 clones, 85% to 95% seen once. The CDR3 length is 14 residues. Trimming removed 2 bases from V and 11 bases from J; junction bases left unmatched: 10. Per germline, CDR1 SQVTM and CDR2 ANQGSEA. J is TRBJ1-1 and V is TRBV29-1, with 11 bases fitting TRBD1. This sequence originates from a human donor with melanoma. The CDR3 here is CSVEPDRGRRGAFF. The CDR3 DNA reads as TGCAGCGTTGAACCGGACAGGGGGCGGCGGGGGGCTTTCTTT.